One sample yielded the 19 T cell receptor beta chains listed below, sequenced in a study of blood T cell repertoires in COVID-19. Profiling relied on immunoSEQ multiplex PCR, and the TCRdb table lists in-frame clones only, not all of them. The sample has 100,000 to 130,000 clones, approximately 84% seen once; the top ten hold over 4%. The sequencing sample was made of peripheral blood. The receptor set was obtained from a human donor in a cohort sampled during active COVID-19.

This chain's CDR3 is CASSPKTGPTNYGYTF. In DNA form, the CDR3 reads TGTGCCAGCTCACCGAAGACAGGGCCGACTAACTATGGCTACACCTTC. J is TRBJ1-2 and V is TRBV18, with 7 bases aligning to TRBD1. The CDR3 loop spans 16 amino acids. After removal of 3 bases from V and 0 bases from J, the junction contained 7 bases not matched to a gene. Germline CDR1 is KGHSH and CDR2 is LQKENI.

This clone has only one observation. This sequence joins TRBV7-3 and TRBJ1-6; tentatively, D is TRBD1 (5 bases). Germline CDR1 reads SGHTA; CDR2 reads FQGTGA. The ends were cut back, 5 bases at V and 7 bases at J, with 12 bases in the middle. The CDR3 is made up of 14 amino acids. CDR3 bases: TGTGCCAGCAGCCTGAGACAGACCAATTCACCCCTCCACTTT. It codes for CASSLRQTNSPLHF.

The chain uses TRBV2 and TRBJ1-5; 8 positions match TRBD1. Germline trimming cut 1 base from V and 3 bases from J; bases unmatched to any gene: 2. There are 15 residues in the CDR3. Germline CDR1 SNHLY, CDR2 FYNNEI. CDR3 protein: CASSEVQGANQPQHF. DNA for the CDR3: TGTGCCAGCAGTGAAGTCCAGGGGGCCAATCAGCCCCAGCATTTT.

The CDR3 DNA follows: TGTGCCATCAGTGAGGGGCAGGGGTCCCAAGAGACCCAGTACTTC. This translates into CAISEGQGSQETQYF. The V and J genes are TRBV10-3 and TRBJ2-5; weak D call: TRBD1 (6 bases). CDR1 and CDR2 (germline): ENHRY, SYGVKD. This CDR3 is 15 amino acids long. V lost 2 bases and J lost 1, with 11 bases in between.

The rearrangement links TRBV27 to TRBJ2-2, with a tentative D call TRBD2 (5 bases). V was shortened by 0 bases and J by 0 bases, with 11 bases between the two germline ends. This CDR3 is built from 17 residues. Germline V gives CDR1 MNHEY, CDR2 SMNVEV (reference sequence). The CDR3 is CASSLSEGRTNTGELFF. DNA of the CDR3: TGTGCCAGCAGTTTATCTGAGGGAAGGACGAACACCGGGGAGCTGTTTTTT.

In DNA form, the CDR3 reads TGTGCCAGTACTCAACAGGGGGCGCGGACCGGGGAGCTGTTTTTT. This sequence encodes CASTQQGARTGELFF. The chain combines TRBV19 with TRBJ2-2; 9 bases match TRBD1. This CDR3 has 15 amino acids. V lost 7 bases, J lost 5 bases, and 8 bases stayed unmatched. Germline CDR1 LNHDA, CDR2 SQIVND (reference sequence).

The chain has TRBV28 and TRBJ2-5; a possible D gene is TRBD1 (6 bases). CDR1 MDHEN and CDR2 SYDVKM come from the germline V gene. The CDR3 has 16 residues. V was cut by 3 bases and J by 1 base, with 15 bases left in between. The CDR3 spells CASSFRPGQLQETQYF. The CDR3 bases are TGTGCCAGCAGTTTTCGCCCGGGACAACTCCAAGAGACCCAGTACTTC.

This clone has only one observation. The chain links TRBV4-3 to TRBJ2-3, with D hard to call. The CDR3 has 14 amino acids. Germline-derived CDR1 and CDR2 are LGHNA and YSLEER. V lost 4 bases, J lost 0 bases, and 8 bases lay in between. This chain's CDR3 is CASSLTGSTDTQYF. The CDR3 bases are TGCGCCAGCAGCCTGACGGGTAGCACAGATACGCAGTATTTT.

CDR3 sequence reads: CASSSLGGELAGSTYNEQFF. The CDR3 DNA reads TGTGCCAGTAGTTCACTGGGTGGGGAACTAGCGGGATCTACCTACAATGAGCAGTTCTTC. V usage is TRBV19 and J usage is TRBJ2-1; TRBD2 aligns across 10 bases. The CDR3 runs to 20 residues. The V and J ends lost 5 bases and 2 bases, in that order; junction bases with no gene match: 18. Looked up from germline, CDR1 is LNHDA and CDR2 is SQIVND (reference sequence).

CDR3 amino acids: CASSDMGRSYNEQFF. The CDR3 DNA reads TGTGCCAGCAGCGATATGGGGCGCTCCTACAATGAGCAGTTCTTC. J is TRBJ2-1 and V is TRBV3-1 (or the pseudogene TRBV3-2); a weak D match, TRBD1 (5 bases). Trimming stripped 5 bases from V and 0 bases from J, with 11 bases between. Germline CDR1 and CDR2: LGHDT and YNNKEL (reference sequence). The CDR3 contains 15 residues.

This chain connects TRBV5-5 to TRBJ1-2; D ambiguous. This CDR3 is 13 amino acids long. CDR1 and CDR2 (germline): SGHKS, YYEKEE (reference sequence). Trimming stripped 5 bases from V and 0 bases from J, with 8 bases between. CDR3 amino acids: CASSPDPNYGYTF. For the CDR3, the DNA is TGTGCCAGCAGTCCAGATCCTAACTATGGCTACACCTTC.

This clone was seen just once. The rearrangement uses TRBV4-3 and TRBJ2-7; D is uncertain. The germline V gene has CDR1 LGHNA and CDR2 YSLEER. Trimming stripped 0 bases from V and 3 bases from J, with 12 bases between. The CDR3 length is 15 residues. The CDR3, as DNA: TGCGCCAGCAGCCAAGATCAGCGCAGAAACTACGAGCAGTACGTC. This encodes CASSQDQRRNYEQYV.

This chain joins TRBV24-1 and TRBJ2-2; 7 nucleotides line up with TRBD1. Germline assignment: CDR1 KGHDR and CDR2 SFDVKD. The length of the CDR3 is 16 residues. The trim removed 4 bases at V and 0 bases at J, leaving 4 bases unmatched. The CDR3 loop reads CATSDGTVANTGELFF. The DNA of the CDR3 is TGTGCCACCAGTGACGGGACAGTTGCGAACACCGGGGAGCTGTTTTTT.

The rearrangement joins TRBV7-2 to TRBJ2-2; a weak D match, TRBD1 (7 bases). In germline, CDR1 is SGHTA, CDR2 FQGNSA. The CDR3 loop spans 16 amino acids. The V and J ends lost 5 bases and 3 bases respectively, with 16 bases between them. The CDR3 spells CASSPPGGRYTGELFF. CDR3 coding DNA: TGTGCCAGCAGCCCTCCAGGGGGGCGGTACACCGGGGAGCTGTTTTTT. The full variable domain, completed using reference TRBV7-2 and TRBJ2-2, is GAGVSQSPSNKVTEKGKDVELRCDPISGHTALYWYRQSLGQGLEFLIYFQGNSAPDKSGLPSDRFSAERTGGSVSTLTIQRTQQEDSAVYLCASSPPGGRYTGELFFGEGSRLTVL.

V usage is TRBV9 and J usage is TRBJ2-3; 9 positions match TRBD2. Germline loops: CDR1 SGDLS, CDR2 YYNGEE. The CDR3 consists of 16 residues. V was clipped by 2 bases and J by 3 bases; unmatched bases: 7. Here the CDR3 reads CASSVQGLARTDTQYF. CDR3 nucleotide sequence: TGTGCCAGCAGCGTCCAAGGACTAGCGCGAACAGATACGCAGTATTTT.

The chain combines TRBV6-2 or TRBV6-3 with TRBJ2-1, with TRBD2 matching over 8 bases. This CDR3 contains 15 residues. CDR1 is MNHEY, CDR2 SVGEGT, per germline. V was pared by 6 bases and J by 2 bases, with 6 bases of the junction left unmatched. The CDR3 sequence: CASSNGGAAYNEQFF. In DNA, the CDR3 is TGTGCCAGCAGCAACGGGGGGGCCGCCTACAATGAGCAGTTCTTC.

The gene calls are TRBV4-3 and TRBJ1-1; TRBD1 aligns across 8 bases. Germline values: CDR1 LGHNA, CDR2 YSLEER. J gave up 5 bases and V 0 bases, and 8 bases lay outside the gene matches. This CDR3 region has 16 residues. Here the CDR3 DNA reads TGCGCCAGCAGCCAAGAGGAGGACAGGGTCCGAACTGAAGCTTTCTTT. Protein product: CASSQEEDRVRTEAFF.

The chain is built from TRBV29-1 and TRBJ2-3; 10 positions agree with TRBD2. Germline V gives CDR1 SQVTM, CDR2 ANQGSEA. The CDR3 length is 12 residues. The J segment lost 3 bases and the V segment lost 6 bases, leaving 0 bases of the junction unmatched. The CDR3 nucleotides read TGCAGCGTACTAGCGGGAACAGATACGCAGTATTTT. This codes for CSVLAGTDTQYF.

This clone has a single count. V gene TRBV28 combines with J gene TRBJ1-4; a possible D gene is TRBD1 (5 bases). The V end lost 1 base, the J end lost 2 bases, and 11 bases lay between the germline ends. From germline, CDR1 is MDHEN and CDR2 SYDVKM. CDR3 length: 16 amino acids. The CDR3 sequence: CASSLYGAVTNEKLFF. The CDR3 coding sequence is TGTGCCAGCAGTTTATATGGGGCGGTGACTAATGAAAAACTGTTTTTT.